This T cell receptor (beta chain) was sequenced during a study of blood T cell repertoires in COVID-19. The wider study: The United States, Italy and Spain were the sources of the acute and convalescent COVID-19 samples. In each case, the material was cDNA or gDNA derived from T cells, B-cell-depleted T cells, or PBMCs.

Assay: immunoSEQ multiplex PCR; the TCRdb copy retains only in-frame clones and omits some. The sample lists under 150,000 clones, 85% occurring once. CDR3 length equals 14 residues. Germline assignment: CDR1 SGHRS and CDR2 YFSETQ. V lost 3 bases to trimming and J lost 3 bases; unmatched junction nucleotides: 5. The chain uses TRBV5-1 and TRBJ1-1; 7 nucleotides line up with TRBD1. The specimen was peripheral blood. The TCR was taken from a man at least 80 years old with acute or convalescent COVID-19. The CDR3 nucleotides are TGCGCCAGCAGCTCCAGGGGGGAGCACACTGAAGCTTTCTTT. Amino acid sequence: CASSSRGEHTEAFF.